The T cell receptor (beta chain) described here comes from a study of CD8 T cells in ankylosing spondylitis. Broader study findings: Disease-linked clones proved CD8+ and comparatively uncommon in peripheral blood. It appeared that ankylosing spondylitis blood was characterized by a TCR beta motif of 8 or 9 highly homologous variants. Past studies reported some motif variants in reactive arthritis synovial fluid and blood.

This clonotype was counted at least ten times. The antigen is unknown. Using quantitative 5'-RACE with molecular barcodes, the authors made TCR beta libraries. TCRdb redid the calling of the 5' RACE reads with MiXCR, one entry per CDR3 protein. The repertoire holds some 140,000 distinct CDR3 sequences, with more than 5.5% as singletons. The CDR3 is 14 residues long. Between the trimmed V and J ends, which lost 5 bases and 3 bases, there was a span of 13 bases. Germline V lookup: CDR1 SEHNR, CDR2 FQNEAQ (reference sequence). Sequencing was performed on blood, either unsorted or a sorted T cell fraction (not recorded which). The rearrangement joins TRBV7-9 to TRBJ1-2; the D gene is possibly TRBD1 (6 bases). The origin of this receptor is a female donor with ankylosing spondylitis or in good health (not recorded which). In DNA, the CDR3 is TGTGCCAGCAGCCCCCCGGGGGGCTACTATGGCTACACCTTC. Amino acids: CASSPPGGYYGYTF.